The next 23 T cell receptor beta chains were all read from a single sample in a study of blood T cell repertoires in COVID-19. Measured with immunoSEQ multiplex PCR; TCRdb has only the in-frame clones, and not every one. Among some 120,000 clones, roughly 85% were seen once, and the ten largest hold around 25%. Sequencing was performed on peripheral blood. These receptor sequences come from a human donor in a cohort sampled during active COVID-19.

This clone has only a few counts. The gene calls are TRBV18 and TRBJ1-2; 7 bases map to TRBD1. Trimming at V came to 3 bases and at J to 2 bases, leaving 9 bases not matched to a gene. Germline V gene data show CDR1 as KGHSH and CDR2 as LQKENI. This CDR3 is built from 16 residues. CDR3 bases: TGTGCCAGCTCACCGTCCGCCGGGACAGTCAACTATGGCTACACCTTC. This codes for CASSPSAGTVNYGYTF. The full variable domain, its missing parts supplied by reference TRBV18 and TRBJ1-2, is NAGVMQNPRHLVRRRGQEARLRCSPMKGHSHVYWYRQLPEEGLKFMVYLQKENIIDESGMPKERFSAEFPKEGPSILRIQQVVRGDSAAYFCASSPSAGTVNYGYTFGSGTRLTVV.

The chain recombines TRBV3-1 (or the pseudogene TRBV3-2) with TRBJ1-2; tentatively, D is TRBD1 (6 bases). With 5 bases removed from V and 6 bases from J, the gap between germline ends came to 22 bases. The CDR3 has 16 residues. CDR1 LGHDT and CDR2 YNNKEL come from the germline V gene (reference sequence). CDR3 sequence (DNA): TGTGCCAGCAGCGAGGGAAATCGAGGGGGAGAGAATGGCTACACCTTC. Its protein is CASSEGNRGGENGYTF.

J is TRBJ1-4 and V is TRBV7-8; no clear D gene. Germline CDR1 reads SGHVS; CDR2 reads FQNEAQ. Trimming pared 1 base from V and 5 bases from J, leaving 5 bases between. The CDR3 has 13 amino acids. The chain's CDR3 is CASSLGRNEKLFF. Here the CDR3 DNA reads TGTGCCAGCAGCTTAGGTCGGAATGAAAAACTGTTTTTT.

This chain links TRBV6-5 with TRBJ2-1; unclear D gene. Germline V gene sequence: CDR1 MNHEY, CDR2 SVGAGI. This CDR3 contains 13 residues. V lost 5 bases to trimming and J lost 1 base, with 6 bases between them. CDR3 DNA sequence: TGTGCCAGCAGTCACAGATCCTACAATGAGCAGTTCTTC. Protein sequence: CASSHRSYNEQFF.

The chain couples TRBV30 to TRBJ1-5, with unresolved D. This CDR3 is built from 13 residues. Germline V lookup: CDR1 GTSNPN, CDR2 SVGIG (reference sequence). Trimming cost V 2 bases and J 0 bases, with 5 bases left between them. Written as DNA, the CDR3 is TGTGCCTGGAGTCAGTATAGCAATCAGCCCCAGCATTTT. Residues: CAWSQYSNQPQHF.

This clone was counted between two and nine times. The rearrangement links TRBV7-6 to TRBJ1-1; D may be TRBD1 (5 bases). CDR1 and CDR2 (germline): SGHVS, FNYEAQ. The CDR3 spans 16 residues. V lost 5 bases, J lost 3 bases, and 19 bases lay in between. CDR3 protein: CASSPPGGILDTEAFF. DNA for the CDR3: TGTGCCAGCAGCCCGCCCGGGGGGATCTTGGACACTGAAGCTTTCTTT.

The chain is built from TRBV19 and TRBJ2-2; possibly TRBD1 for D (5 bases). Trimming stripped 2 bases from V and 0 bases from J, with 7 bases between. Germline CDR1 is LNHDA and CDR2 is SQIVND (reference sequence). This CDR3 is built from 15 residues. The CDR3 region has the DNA TGTGCCAGTAGTATAACAGGAGCGAACACCGGGGAGCTGTTTTTT. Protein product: CASSITGANTGELFF.

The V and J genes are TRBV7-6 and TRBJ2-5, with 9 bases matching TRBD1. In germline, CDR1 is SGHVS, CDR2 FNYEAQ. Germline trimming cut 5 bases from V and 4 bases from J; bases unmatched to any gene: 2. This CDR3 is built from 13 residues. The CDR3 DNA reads TGTGCCAGCAGCCCGACAGGGGGAGAGACCCAGTACTTC. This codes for CASSPTGGETQYF. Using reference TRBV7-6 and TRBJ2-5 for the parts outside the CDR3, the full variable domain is GAGVSQSPRYKVTKRGQDVALRCDPISGHVSLYWYRQALGQGPEFLTYFNYEAQQDKSGLPNDRFSAERPEGSISTLTIQRTEQRDSAMYRCASSPTGGETQYFGPGTRLLVL.

The CDR3 region is CASSLRGGDEQYF. Here the CDR3 DNA reads TGTGCCAGCAGCTTGCGGGGAGGAGACGAGCAGTACTTC. V and J are TRBV7-3 and TRBJ2-7; D might be TRBD2 (6 bases). The CDR3 covers 13 residues. Germline V CDR1 and CDR2: SGHTA, FQGTGA. V was shortened by 3 bases and J by 5 bases, with 11 bases between the two germline ends.

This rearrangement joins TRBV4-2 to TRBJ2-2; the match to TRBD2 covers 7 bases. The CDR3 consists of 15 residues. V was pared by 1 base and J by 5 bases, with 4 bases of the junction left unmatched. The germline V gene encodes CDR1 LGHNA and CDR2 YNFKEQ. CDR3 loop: CASSQGEAGTGELFF. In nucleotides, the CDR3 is TGTGCCAGCAGCCAAGGGGAAGCGGGAACCGGGGAGCTGTTTTTT.

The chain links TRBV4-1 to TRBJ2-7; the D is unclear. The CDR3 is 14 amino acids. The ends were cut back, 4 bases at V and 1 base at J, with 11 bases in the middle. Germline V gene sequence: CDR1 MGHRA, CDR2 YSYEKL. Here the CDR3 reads CASSPGDGSYEQYF. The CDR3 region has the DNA TGCGCCAGCAGCCCCGGAGACGGGTCCTACGAGCAGTACTTC.

The CDR3 spells CATRTSQGLNYGYTF. The CDR3 DNA sequence: TGTGCCACAAGAACATCGCAGGGTCTCAACTATGGCTACACCTTC. The chain is built from TRBV19 and TRBJ1-2, with D perhaps TRBD1 (5 bases). This CDR3 spans 15 amino acids. The V end was cut by 10 bases, the J end by 2 bases, with 20 bases between. The germline CDR1 and CDR2 sequences are LNHDA and SQIVND (reference sequence).

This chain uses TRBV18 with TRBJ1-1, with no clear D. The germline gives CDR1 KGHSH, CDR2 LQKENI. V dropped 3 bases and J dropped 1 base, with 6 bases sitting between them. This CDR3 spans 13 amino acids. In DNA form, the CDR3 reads TGTGCCAGCTCACCGGGAGGGAACACTGAAGCTTTCTTT. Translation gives CASSPGGNTEAFF.

CDR3 loop: CASSPWGRESETQYF. The CDR3 DNA reads as TGTGCCAGCAGCCCATGGGGGAGGGAATCCGAGACCCAGTACTTC. The chain couples TRBV9 to TRBJ2-5; 7 bases map to TRBD2. Germline loops: CDR1 SGDLS, CDR2 YYNGEE. After removal of 4 bases from V and 5 bases from J, the junction contained 11 bases not matched to a gene. The CDR3 is 15 residues long.

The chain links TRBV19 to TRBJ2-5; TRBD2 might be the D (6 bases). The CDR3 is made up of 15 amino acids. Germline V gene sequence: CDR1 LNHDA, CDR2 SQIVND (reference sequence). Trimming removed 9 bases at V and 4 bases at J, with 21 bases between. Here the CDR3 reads CASSVGGGQVETQYF. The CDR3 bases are TGTGCCAGCTCCGTGGGGGGAGGCCAGGTAGAGACCCAGTACTTC.

The CDR3, as DNA: TGTGCCAGCAGCATTAGTGTTGAGCAGTTCTTC. It yields the protein CASSISVEQFF. This chain connects TRBV11-2 to TRBJ2-1; D gene ambiguous. V was pared by 5 bases and J by 9 bases, with 8 bases between. This CDR3 is built from 11 residues. From germline, CDR1 is SGHAT and CDR2 FQNNGV.

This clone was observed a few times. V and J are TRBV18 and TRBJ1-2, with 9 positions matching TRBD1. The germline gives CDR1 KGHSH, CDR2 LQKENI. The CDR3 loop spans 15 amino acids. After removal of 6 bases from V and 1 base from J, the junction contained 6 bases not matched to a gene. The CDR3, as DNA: TGTGCCAGCTCCCCGGGACAGGGATTTAACTATGGCTACACCTTC. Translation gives CASSPGQGFNYGYTF.

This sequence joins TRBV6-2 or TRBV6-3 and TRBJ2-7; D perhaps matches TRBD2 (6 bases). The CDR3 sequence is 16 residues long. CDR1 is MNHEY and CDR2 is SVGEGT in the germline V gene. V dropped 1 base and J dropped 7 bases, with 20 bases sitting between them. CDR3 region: CASSYWALTARGEQYF. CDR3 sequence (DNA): TGTGCCAGCAGTTACTGGGCCTTAACTGCTCGGGGGGAGCAGTACTTC.

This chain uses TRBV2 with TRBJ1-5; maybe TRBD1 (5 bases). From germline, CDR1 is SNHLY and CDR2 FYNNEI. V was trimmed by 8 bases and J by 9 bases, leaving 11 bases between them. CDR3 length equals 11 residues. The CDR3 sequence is CASLGTRPQHF. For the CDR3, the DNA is TGTGCCAGCCTAGGGACTAGGCCCCAGCATTTT.

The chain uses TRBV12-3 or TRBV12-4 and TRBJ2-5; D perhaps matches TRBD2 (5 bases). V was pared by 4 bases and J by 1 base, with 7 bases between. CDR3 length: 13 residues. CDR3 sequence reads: CASSSSFQETQYF. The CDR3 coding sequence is TGTGCCAGCAGTTCTAGCTTCCAAGAGACCCAGTACTTC.

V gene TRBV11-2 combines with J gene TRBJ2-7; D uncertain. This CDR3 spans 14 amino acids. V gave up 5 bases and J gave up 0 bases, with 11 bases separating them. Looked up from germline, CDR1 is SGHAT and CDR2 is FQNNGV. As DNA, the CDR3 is TGTGCCAGCAGCGACTCTAGGAGCTCCTACGAGCAGTACTTC. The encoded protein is CASSDSRSSYEQYF. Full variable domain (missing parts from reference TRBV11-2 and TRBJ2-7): EAGVAQSPRYKIIEKRQSVAFWCNPISGHATLYWYQQILGQGPKLLIQFQNNGVVDDSQLPKDRFSAERLKGVDSTLKIQPAKLEDSAVYLCASSDSRSSYEQYFGPGTRLTVT.

In DNA form, the CDR3 reads TGTGCCAGCAGTTCACAGGGCTACGAGCAGTACTTC. Amino acids: CASSSQGYEQYF. This sequence joins TRBV6-5 and TRBJ2-7; D may be TRBD1 (6 bases). Germline CDR1 MNHEY, CDR2 SVGAGI. V was clipped by 4 bases and J by 3 bases, with 7 bases between them. The CDR3 extends over 12 amino acids.

The CDR3 is CAISAKTSGSTDTQYF. DNA for the CDR3: TGTGCCATCAGTGCCAAGACTAGCGGGAGCACAGATACGCAGTATTTT. This chain connects TRBV10-3 to TRBJ2-3; the match to TRBD2 covers 10 bases. The V gene end was trimmed by 4 bases and the J gene end by 0 bases; junction bases not matched to a gene: 4. The CDR3 sequence is 16 residues long. Looked up from germline, CDR1 is ENHRY and CDR2 is SYGVKD.